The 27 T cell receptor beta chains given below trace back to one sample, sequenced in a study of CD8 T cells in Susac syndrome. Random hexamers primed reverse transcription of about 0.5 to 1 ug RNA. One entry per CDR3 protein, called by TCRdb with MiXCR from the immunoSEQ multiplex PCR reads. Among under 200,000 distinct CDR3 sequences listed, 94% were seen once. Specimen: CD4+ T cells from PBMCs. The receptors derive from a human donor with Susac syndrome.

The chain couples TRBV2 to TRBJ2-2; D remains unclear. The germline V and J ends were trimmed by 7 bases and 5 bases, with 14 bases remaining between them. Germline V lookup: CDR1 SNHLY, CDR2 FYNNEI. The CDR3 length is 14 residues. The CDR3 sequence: CASTHLDRTGELFF. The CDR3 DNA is TGTGCCAGCACACACCTCGACCGGACCGGGGAGCTGTTTTTT. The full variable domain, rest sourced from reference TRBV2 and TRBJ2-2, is EPEVTQTPSHQVTQMGQEVILRCVPISNHLYFYWYRQILGQKVEFLVSFYNNEISEKSEIFDDQFSVERPDGSNFTLKIRSTKLEDSAMYFCASTHLDRTGELFFGEGSRLTVL.

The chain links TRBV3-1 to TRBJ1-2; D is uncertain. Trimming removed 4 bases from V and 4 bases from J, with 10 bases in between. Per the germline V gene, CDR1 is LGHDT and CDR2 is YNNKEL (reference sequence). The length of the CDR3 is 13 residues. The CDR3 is CASSPPRGYGYTF. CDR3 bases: TGTGCCAGCAGCCCACCCCGGGGCTATGGCTACACCTTC.

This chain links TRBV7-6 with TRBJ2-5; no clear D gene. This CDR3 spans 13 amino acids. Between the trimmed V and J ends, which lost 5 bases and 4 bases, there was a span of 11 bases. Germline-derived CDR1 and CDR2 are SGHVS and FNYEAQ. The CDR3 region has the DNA TGTGCCAGCAGCCCACTCTCGGGAGAGACCCAGTACTTC. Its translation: CASSPLSGETQYF.

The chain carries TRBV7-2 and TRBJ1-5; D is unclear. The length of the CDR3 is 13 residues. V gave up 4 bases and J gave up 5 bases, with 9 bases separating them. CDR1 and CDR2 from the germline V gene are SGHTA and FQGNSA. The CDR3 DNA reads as TGTGCCAGCAGCTCCCGGACGGATCAGCCCCAGCATTTT. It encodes CASSSRTDQPQHF. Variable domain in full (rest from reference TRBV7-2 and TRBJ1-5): GAGVSQSPSNKVTEKGKDVELRCDPISGHTALYWYRQSLGQGLEFLIYFQGNSAPDKSGLPSDRFSAERTGGSVSTLTIQRTQQEDSAVYLCASSSRTDQPQHFGDGTRLSIL.

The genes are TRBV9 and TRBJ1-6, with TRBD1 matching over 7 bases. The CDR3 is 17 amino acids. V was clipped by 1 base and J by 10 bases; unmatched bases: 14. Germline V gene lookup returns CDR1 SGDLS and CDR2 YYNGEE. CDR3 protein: CASSVSFDREGRSPLHF. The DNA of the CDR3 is TGTGCCAGCAGCGTATCTTTCGACAGGGAGGGAAGATCACCCCTCCACTTT. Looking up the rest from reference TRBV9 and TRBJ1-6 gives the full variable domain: DSGVTQTPKHLITATGQRVTLRCSPRSGDLSVYWYQQSLDQGLQFLIQYYNGEERAKGNILERFSAQQFPDLHSELNLSSLELGDSALYFCASSVSFDREGRSPLHFGNGTRLTVT.

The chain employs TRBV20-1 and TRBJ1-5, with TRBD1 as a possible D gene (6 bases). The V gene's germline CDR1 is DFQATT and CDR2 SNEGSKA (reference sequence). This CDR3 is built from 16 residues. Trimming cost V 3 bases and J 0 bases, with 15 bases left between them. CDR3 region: CSARGQKGDSNQPQHF. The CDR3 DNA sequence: TGCAGTGCTAGGGGTCAAAAGGGGGATAGCAATCAGCCCCAGCATTTT.

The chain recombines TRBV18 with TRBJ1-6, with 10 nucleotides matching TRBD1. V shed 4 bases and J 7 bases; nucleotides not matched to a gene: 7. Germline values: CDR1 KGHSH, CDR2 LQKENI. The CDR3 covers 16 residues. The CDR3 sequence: CASSLAGTGVNSPLHF. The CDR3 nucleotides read TGTGCCAGCTCACTAGCCGGGACAGGGGTCAATTCACCCCTCCACTTT.

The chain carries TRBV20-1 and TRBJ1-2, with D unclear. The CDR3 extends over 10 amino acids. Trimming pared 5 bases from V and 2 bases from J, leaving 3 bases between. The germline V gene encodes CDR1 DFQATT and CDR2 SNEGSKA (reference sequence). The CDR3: CSAFNYGYTF. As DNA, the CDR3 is TGCAGTGCTTTCAACTATGGCTACACCTTC.

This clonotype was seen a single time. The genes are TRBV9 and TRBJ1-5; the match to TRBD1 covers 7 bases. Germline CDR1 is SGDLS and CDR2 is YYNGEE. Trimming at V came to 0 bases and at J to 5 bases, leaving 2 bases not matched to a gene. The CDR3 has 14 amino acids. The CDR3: CASSVEGAHQPQHF. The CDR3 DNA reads TGTGCCAGCAGCGTAGAGGGGGCCCATCAGCCCCAGCATTTT.

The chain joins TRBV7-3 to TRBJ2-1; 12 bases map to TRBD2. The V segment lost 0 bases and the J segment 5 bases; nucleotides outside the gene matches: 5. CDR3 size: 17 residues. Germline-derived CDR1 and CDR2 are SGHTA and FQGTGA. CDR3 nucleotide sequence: TGTGCCAGCAGCTTAACGAGACTAGCGGGGGCAGACAATGAGCAGTTCTTC. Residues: CASSLTRLAGADNEQFF.

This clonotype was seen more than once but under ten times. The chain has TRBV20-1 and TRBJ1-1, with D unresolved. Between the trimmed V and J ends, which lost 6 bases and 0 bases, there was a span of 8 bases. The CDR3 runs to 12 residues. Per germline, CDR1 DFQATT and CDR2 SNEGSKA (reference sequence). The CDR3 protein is CSARQLNTEAFF. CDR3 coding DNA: TGCAGTGCGCGTCAGTTGAACACTGAAGCTTTCTTT.

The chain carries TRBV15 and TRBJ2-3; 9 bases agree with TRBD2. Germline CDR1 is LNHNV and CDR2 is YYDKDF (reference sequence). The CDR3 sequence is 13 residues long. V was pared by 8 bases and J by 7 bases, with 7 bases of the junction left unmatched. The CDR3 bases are TGTGCCACCTCGAGCGGGGGGATGAATACGCAGTATTTT. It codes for CATSSGGMNTQYF. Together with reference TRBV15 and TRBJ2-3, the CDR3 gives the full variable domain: DAMVIQNPRYQVTQFGKPVTLSCSQTLNHNVMYWYQQKSSQAPKLLFHYYDKDFNNEADTPDNFQSRRPNTSFCFLDIRSPGLGDTAMYLCATSSGGMNTQYFGPGTRLTVL.

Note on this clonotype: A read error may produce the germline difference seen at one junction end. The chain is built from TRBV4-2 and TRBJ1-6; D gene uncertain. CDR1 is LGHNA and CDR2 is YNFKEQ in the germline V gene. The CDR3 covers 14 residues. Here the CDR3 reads CASSQPDYSGALVF. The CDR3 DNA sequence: TGTGCCAGCAGCCAGCCCGATTACTCGGGAGCACTGGTCTTT.

CDR3 sequence: CASSQDIRRTANTGELFF. The CDR3 DNA is TGCGCCAGCAGCCAAGATATTCGCCGTACCGCGAACACCGGGGAGCTGTTTTTT. The chain combines TRBV4-3 with TRBJ2-2; unclear D gene. V was shortened by 0 bases and J by 0 bases, with 14 bases between the two germline ends. The CDR3 contains 18 residues. The V gene's germline CDR1 is LGHNA and CDR2 YSLEER.

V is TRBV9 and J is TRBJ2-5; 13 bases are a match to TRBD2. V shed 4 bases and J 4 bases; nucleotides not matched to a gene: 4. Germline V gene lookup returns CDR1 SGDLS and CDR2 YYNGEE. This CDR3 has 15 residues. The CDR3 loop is CASSPGLAGTETQYF. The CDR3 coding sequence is TGTGCCAGCAGCCCGGGACTAGCGGGAACAGAGACCCAGTACTTC.

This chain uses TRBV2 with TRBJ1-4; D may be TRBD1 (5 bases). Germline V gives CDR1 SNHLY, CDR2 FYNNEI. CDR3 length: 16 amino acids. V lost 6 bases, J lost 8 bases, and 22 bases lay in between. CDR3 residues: CASSRQLAGAGEKLFF. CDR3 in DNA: TGTGCCAGCAGCAGACAGTTGGCCGGCGCGGGAGAAAAACTGTTTTTT. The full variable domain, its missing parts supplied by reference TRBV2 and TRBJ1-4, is EPEVTQTPSHQVTQMGQEVILRCVPISNHLYFYWYRQILGQKVEFLVSFYNNEISEKSEIFDDQFSVERPDGSNFTLKIRSTKLEDSAMYFCASSRQLAGAGEKLFFGSGTQLSVL.

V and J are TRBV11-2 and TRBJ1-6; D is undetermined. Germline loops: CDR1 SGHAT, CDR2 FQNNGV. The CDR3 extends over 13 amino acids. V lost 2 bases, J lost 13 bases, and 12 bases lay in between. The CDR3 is CASSLSDTAPLHF. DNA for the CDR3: TGTGCCAGCAGCTTAAGCGACACTGCGCCCCTCCACTTT.

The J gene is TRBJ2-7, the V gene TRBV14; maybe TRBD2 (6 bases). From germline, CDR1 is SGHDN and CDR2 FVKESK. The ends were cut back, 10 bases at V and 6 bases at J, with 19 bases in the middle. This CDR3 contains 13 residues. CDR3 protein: CATSSGLMTEQYF. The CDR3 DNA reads TGTGCCACCTCGAGCGGGCTAATGACCGAGCAGTACTTC.

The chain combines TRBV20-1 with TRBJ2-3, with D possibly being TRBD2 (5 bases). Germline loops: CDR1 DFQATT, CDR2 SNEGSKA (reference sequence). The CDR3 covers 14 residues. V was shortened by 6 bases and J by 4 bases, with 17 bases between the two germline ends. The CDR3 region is CSATALAFADTQYF. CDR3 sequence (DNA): TGCAGTGCCACCGCGCTAGCATTCGCAGATACGCAGTATTTT.

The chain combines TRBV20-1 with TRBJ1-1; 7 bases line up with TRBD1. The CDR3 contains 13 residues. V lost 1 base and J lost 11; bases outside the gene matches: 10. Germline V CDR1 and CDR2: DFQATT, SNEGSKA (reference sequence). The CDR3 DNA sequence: TGCAGTGCTAGAGTAGGGGGCAGTCCCTCGGCTTTCTTT. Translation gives CSARVGGSPSAFF.

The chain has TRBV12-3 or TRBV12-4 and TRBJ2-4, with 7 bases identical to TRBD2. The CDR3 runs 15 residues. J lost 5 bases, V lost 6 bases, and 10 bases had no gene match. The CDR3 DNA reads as TGTGCCAGCAGCTGGGCGGGGACTACTCAAAACATTCAGTACTTC. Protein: CASSWAGTTQNIQYF.

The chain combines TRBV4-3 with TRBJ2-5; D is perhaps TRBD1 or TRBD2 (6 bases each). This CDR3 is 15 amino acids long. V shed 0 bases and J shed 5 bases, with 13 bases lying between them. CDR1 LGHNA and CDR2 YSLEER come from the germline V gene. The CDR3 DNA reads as TGCGCCAGCAGCCAAGAGGGAAGGGGGGTGGAGACCCAGTACTTC. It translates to CASSQEGRGVETQYF.

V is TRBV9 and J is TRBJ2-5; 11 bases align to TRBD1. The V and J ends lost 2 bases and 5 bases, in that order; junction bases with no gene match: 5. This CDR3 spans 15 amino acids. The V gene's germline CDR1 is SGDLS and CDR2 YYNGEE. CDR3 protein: CASSVRDRGKETQYF. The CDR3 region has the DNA TGTGCCAGCAGCGTTCGGGACAGGGGGAAGGAGACCCAGTACTTC. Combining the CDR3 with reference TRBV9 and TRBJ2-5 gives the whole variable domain DSGVTQTPKHLITATGQRVTLRCSPRSGDLSVYWYQQSLDQGLQFLIQYYNGEERAKGNILERFSAQQFPDLHSELNLSSLELGDSALYFCASSVRDRGKETQYFGPGTRLLVL.

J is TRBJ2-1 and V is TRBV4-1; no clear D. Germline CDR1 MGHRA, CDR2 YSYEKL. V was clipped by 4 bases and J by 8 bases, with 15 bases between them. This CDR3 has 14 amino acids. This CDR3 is CASSPRAPGDEQFF. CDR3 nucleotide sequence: TGCGCCAGCAGCCCACGCGCGCCTGGCGATGAGCAGTTCTTC.

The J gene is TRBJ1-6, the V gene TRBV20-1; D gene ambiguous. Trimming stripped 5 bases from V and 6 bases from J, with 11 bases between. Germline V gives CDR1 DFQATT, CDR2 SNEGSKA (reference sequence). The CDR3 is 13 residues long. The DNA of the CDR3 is TGCAGTGCTTCCGGGGTTCTTAATTCACCCCTCCACTTT. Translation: CSASGVLNSPLHF.

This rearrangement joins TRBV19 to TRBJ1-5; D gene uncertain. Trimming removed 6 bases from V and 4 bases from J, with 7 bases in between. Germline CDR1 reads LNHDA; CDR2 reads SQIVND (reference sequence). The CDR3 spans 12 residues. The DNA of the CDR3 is TGTGCCAGTAGGGACGCGAATCAGCCCCAGCATTTT. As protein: CASRDANQPQHF.

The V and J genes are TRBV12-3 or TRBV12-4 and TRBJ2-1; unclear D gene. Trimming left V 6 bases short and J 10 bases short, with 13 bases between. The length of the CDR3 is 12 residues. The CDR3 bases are TGTGCCAGCAGCGCCACAATTTGGGAGCAGTTCTTC. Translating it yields CASSATIWEQFF.